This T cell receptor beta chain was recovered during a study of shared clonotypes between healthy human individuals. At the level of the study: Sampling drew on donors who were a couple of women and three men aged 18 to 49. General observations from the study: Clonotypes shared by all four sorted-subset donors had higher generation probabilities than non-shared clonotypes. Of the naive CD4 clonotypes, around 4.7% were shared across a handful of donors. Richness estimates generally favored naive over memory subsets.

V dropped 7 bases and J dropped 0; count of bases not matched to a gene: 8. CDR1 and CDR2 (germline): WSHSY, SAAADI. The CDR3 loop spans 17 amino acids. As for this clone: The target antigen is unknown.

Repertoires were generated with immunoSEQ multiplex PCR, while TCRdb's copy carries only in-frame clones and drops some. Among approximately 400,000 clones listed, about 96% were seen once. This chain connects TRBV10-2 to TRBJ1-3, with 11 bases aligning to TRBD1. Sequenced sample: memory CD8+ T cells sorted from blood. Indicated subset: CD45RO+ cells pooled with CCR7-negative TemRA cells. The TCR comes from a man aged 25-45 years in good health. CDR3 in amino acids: CASIPGTGGSSGNTIYF. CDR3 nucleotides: TGCGCCAGCATCCCTGGGACAGGGGGGAGCTCTGGAAACACCATATATTTT.